One sample yielded the 8 T cell receptor beta chains listed below, sequenced in a study of blood T cell repertoires in COVID-19. Method: immunoSEQ multiplex PCR; TCRdb's copy keeps in-frame clones and lacks some. The sample yields about 100,000 clones, about 80% seen once. The material sequenced was peripheral blood. The receptors derive from a woman aged 65 to 85 with acute or convalescent COVID-19.

V usage is TRBV5-6 and J usage is TRBJ1-5, with 11 bases matching TRBD1. Germline V lookup: CDR1 SGHDT, CDR2 YYEEEE. With 4 bases clipped from V and 2 bases from J, the junction kept 11 bases outside the gene matches. The CDR3 extends over 18 amino acids. The CDR3 region has the DNA TGTGCCAGCAGCCGGTCCGGGACAGGGGGAAGGGGCAATCAGCCCCAGCATTTT. It translates to CASSRSGTGGRGNQPQHF.

The gene calls are TRBV10-1 and TRBJ1-1; TRBD1 might be the D (5 bases). V lost 3 bases and J 0 bases, leaving 8 bases between the germline ends. This CDR3 is 14 amino acids long. Per germline, CDR1 WNHNN and CDR2 SYGVQD (reference sequence). CDR3 nucleotides: TGCGCCAGCAGTGATGGGGCAATGAACACTGAAGCTTTCTTT. It specifies CASSDGAMNTEAFF.

V and J are TRBV6-5 and TRBJ2-7, with 9 nucleotides matching TRBD1. Trimming removed 5 bases from V and 5 bases from J; junction bases left unmatched: 10. From germline, CDR1 is MNHEY and CDR2 SVGAGI. This CDR3 is built from 15 residues. This CDR3 reads CASSNTGGGLDEQYF. The CDR3 nucleotides are TGTGCCAGCAGTAATACAGGGGGCGGATTGGACGAGCAGTACTTC.

V usage is TRBV5-1 and J usage is TRBJ2-1; tentative D call: TRBD2 (6 bases). V was trimmed by 2 bases and J by 1 base, leaving 10 bases between them. The CDR3 has 15 amino acids. Germline V gene data show CDR1 as SGHRS and CDR2 as YFSETQ. The chain's CDR3 is CASSLGGTSYNEQFF. Here the CDR3 DNA reads TGCGCCAGCAGCTTAGGAGGGACTTCCTACAATGAGCAGTTCTTC.

This clone has only one observation. This rearrangement joins TRBV27 to TRBJ2-7; 10 bases match TRBD1. Germline V CDR1 and CDR2: MNHEY, SMNVEV (reference sequence). Trimming at V came to 7 bases and at J to 7 bases, leaving 4 bases not matched to a gene. CDR3 length: 12 residues. The CDR3 region is CASTGTGAEQYF. The CDR3 DNA reads TGTGCCAGCACCGGGACAGGGGCGGAGCAGTACTTC.

V and J are TRBV5-1 and TRBJ1-6, with TRBD1 as a possible D gene (5 bases). The CDR3 has 16 amino acids. The ends were cut back, 2 bases at V and 5 bases at J, with 14 bases in the middle. Per germline, CDR1 SGHRS and CDR2 YFSETQ. CDR3 amino acids: CASSFSSTVNNSPLHF. The CDR3 DNA is TGCGCCAGCAGCTTTTCCTCGACAGTGAATAATTCACCCCTCCACTTT.

V and J are TRBV12-5 and TRBJ1-6; 7 bases map to TRBD1. V shed 1 base, J shed 10 bases, and the junction held 4 bases outside the gene matches. Germline-derived CDR1 and CDR2 are LGHNT and FRNRAP. The CDR3 is 14 amino acids. The CDR3 region has the DNA TGTGCTAGTGGTTTGGGACAGGGTACATCACCCCTCCACTTT. Protein product: CASGLGQGTSPLHF.

This rearrangement joins TRBV24-1 to TRBJ1-2, with D possibly matching TRBD1 (6 bases). Germline CDR1 KGHDR, CDR2 SFDVKD. With 4 bases removed from V and 8 bases from J, the gap between germline ends came to 16 bases. The CDR3 is made up of 14 amino acids. This chain's CDR3 is CATSDPRGGNGYTF. CDR3 in DNA: TGTGCCACCAGTGACCCGAGGGGGGGGAACGGCTACACCTTC.